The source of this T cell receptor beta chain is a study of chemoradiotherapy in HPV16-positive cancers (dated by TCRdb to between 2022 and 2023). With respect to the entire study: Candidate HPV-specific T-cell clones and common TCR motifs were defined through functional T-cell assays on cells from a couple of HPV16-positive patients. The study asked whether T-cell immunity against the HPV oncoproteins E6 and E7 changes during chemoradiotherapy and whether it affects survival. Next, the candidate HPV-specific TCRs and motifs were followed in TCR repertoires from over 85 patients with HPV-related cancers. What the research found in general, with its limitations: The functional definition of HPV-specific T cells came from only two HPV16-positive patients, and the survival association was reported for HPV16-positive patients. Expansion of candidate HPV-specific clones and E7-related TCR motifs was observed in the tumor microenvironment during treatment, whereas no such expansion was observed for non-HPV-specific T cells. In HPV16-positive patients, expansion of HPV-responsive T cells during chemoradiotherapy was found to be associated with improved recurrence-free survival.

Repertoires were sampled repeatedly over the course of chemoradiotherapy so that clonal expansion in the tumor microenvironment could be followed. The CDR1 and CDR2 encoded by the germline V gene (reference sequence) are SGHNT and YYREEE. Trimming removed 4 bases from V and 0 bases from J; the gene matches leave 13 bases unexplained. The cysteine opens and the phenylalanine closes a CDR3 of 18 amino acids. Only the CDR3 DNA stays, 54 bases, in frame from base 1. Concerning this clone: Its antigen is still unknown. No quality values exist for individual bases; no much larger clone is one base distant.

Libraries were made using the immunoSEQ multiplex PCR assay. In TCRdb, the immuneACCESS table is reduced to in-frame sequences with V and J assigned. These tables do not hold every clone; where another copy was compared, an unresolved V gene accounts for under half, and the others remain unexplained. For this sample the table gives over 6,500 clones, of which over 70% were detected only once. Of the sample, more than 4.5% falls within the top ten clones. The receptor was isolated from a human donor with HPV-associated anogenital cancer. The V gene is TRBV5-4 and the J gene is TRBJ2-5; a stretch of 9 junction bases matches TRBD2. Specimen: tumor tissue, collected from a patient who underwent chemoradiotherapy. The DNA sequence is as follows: TGTGCCAGCAGCCCCCGTGTCGGCGGGAGGGCCTACCAAGAGACCCAGTACTTC. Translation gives CASSPRVGGRAYQETQYF.